This T cell receptor beta chain comes out of a study of T cell clonality in common variable immunodeficiency. Study-level points and caveats: In common variable immunodeficiency, TCR beta chains reportedly carried fewer deletions and N-nucleotide insertions.

The germline gives CDR1 MNHEY, CDR2 SVGEGT. V was pared by 6 bases and J by 9 bases, with 6 bases of the junction left unmatched. The CDR3 runs 14 residues. Notes on this clone: As yet, its antigen is unknown. The read falls 3 residues short of the CDR3 end, and the missing part is taken from the germline J gene.

The table came from immunoSEQ multiplex PCR; TCRdb's copy has only in-frame clones and leaves some out. The sample presents around 15,000 clones, none singletons. This sequence was found in a human donor with common variable immunodeficiency. The sequencing input was peripheral blood mononuclear cells. The J gene is TRBJ1-6, the V gene TRBV6-2 or TRBV6-3; 9 bases align to TRBD1. Incomplete CDR3 DNA: TGTGCCAGCAGCCGGGACAGGGTTCTTTCACCC. Its protein product is CASSRDRVLSP. The whole CDR3 sequence reads CASSRDRVLSPLHF.